The rows below give T cell receptor beta chains drawn from one sample of a study of identical twins. In TCRdb, the 5' RACE reads were re-called with MiXCR into one record per CDR3 protein. The sample includes approximately 350,000 distinct CDR3 sequences, 9% to 15% of them seen just once. These data also formed part of another study, on yellow fever vaccine responses in identical twins.

The source material was CD8+ T cells sorted from blood. The source of these receptors is a woman younger than 35 in good health. CDR3s include the opening cysteine and the closing phenylalanine or tryptophan. A D gene is named only where the DNA matches it firmly. The listing skips clone size in some rows; elsewhere it reads once, few, many or a size class.

V	D	size	J	DNA	CDR3
TRBV20-1	NA	NA	TRBJ2-7	TGCAGTGCTAGACGCAGGGGCGACTCCTACGAGCAGTACTTC	CSARRRGDSYEQYF
TRBV10-3	TRBD2	few	TRBJ2-7	TGTGCCATCAGTGAGATGGGCGGGAGTGCATCCTACGAGCAGTACTTC	CAISEMGGSASYEQYF
TRBV4-2	TRBD1	NA	TRBJ2-7	TGTGCCAGCAGCCAAGGTGGGACAGAAGAAAACGAGCAGTACTTC	CASSQGGTEENEQYF
TRBV27	NA	NA	TRBJ2-7	TGTGCCAGCAGTTTATCGAGGACTGCGTACGAGCAGTACTTC	CASSLSRTAYEQYF
TRBV12-3/TRBV12-4	NA	NA	TRBJ2-7	TGTGCCAGCCTTATTCGTGCCGTGCTGGATTCCTACGAGCAGTACTTC	CASLIRAVLDSYEQYF
TRBV20-1	NA	few	TRBJ2-7	TGCAGTGCAAGACAGGAATCCTACGAGCAGTACTTC	CSARQESYEQYF
TRBV3-1	TRBD1	NA	TRBJ2-1	TGTGCCAGCAGCCAAGAGGGACAGACCTACAATGAGCAGATCTTC	CASSQEGQTYNEQIF
TRBV2	NA	few	TRBJ1-1	TGTGCCAGCAGTGAACGTCTGATTTTCAACACTGAAGCTTTCTTT	CASSERLIFNTEAFF
TRBV27	NA	NA	TRBJ2-7	TGTGCCAGCAGCAATGGGCCGTACGAGCAGTACTTC	CASSNGPYEQYF
TRBV20-1	TRBD2	NA	TRBJ2-1	TGCAGTGCTAGCCGGGGGGGCGGGTACAATGAGCAGTTCTTC	CSASRGGGYNEQFF
TRBV2	TRBD1	NA	TRBJ2-5	TGTGCCAGCAGTGGTCAGGGGGCTGGCTGGGGGGAGACCCAGTACTTC	CASSGQGAGWGETQYF
TRBV7-7	NA	few	TRBJ2-5	TGTGCCAGCAGCTTAGATGTCAGGGGCGAAGAGACCCAGTACTTC	CASSLDVRGEETQYF
TRBV5-6	NA	many	TRBJ2-7	TGTGCCAGCAGCGGTAGCTCCTACGAGCAGTACTTC	CASSGSSYEQYF
TRBV7-8	NA	NA	TRBJ2-2	TGTGCCAGCAGCCCAGTATCGACCAACACCGGGGAGCTGTTTTTT	CASSPVSTNTGELFF
TRBV9	NA	many	TRBJ2-1	TGTGCCAGCAGCGACCACCCGACAGAAAACAATGAGCAGTTCTTC	CASSDHPTENNEQFF
TRBV29-1	TRBD1	few	TRBJ2-7	TGCAGCGTCCTAGGACAGGGTAAAAGTTCTGAGCAGTACTTC	CSVLGQGKSSEQYF
TRBV29-1	NA	NA	TRBJ2-7	TGCAGCGTTCTCAACCGGGACAACTCCTACGAGCAGTACTTC	CSVLNRDNSYEQYF
TRBV25-1	NA	NA	TRBJ1-4	TGTGCCAGCAGTGAATACCAGGGTTTGGAAAAACTGTTTTTT	CASSEYQGLEKLFF
TRBV15	NA	few	TRBJ2-5	TGTGCCACGGGCAGCGGCGGGTCAAAGGAGACCCAGTACTTC	CATGSGGSKETQYF
TRBV2	NA	few	TRBJ1-1	TGTGCCAGCAGTGGGACGGACACTGAAGCTTTCTTT	CASSGTDTEAFF
TRBV9	NA	NA	TRBJ1-4	TGTGCCAGCAGCGCGGGGGAAGAAAAACTGTTTTTT	CASSAGEEKLFF
TRBV12-3/TRBV12-4	TRBD2	NA	TRBJ2-1	TGTGCCAGCAGCCCCCGCTCGGCTAGCGGCTACAATGAGCAGTTCTTC	CASSPRSASGYNEQFF
TRBV12-3/TRBV12-4	NA	many	TRBJ1-2	TGTGCCAGCAGTTCCGATGGCTACACCTTC	CASSSDGYTF
TRBV5-6	NA	NA	TRBJ1-1	TGTGCCAGCAGCAACGGACGGCTATTGAGGAGCACTGAAGCTTTCTTT	CASSNGRLLRSTEAFF
TRBV29-1	NA	few	TRBJ2-7	TGCAGCGCAGACGAGGGTCTGTACGAGCAGTACTTC	CSADEGLYEQYF
TRBV7-9	TRBD1	few	TRBJ2-7	TGTGCCAGCAGCTCGACCGGGACAGGATATTTCGAGCAGTACTTC	CASSSTGTGYFEQYF
TRBV6-4	TRBD2	few	TRBJ2-1	TGTGCCAGAAAACAGCGGGGGGGCCACGAGCAGTTCTTC	CARKQRGGHEQFF
TRBV7-9	TRBD1	few	TRBJ1-4	TGTGCCAGCATACGCACAGGGGCAACTAATGAAAAACTGTTTTTT	CASIRTGATNEKLFF
TRBV11-2	NA	many	TRBJ2-1	TGTGCCAGCAGCTCCGAGAGCGGGCTAACTTACAATGAGCAGTTCTTC	CASSSESGLTYNEQFF
TRBV12-3/TRBV12-4	NA	few	TRBJ1-5	TGTGCCAGCAGCTTAGCCCTGGGAAGCAATCAGCCCCAGCATTTT	CASSLALGSNQPQHF
TRBV11-2	NA	NA	TRBJ2-4	TGTGCCAGCAGCCTCCCCCTAGAAAACATTCAGTACTTC	CASSLPLENIQYF
TRBV7-6	TRBD2	NA	TRBJ2-5	TGTGCCAGCAGCCCTCTTAGCGGGGCCCTTTCCCAAGAGACCCAGTACTTC	CASSPLSGALSQETQYF
TRBV19	NA	NA	TRBJ1-5	TGTGCCAGTAGTATGTGGGGGACCTATCAGCCCCAGCATTTT	CASSMWGTYQPQHF
TRBV7-7	TRBD2	NA	TRBJ2-2	TGTGCCAGCAGCTTAGGTCCTAGCGGGGGTACCGGGGAGCTGTTTTTT	CASSLGPSGGTGELFF
TRBV4-2	NA	many	TRBJ2-7	TGTGCCAGCAGCCAAGACATCTACGAGCAGTACTTC	CASSQDIYEQYF
TRBV12-3/TRBV12-4	TRBD1	many	TRBJ1-2	TGTGCCAGCAGTATAAGGACAGGAGGGGGATCTAACTATGGCTACACCTTC	CASSIRTGGGSNYGYTF
TRBV10-3	TRBD2	few	TRBJ2-1	TGTGCCATCAGTGGCGGGAAGGGACTAATAAATGGGTACAATGAGCAGTTCTTC	CAISGGKGLINGYNEQFF
TRBV6-2/TRBV6-3	TRBD2	few	TRBJ2-1	TGTGCCAGCAGTTACTTTGCGAGCGGGACCCCTTCGAATGAGCAGTTCTTC	CASSYFASGTPSNEQFF
TRBV24-1	TRBD1	NA	TRBJ2-1	TGTGCCACCTCCCCCCGGGACAGGGCGCTCAATGAGCAGTTCTTC	CATSPRDRALNEQFF
TRBV20-1	TRBD2	once	TRBJ2-7	TGCAGTGCTAGGGAGGGGCCTAGCGGTCCCTACGAGCAGTACTTC	CSAREGPSGPYEQYF
TRBV25-1	NA	NA	TRBJ2-5	TGTGCCAGCAGTGAATCGTATGCCATGGAGACCCAGTACTTC	CASSESYAMETQYF
TRBV9	TRBD2	few	TRBJ2-1	TGTGCCAGCAGCGGTAGCGGGAGCCAGTTCTTC	CASSGSGSQFF
TRBV7-6	TRBD2	NA	TRBJ2-1	TGTGCCAGCAGCCTAGGTAGCGGGAGGTATTGGGAGTCCTACAATGAGCAGTTCTTC	CASSLGSGRYWESYNEQFF
TRBV5-6	TRBD1	many	TRBJ1-2	TGTGCCAGCAGCCCGGGACAGGGAGCCTACACCTTC	CASSPGQGAYTF
TRBV10-3	NA	NA	TRBJ2-7	TGTGCCATCAGTGAGTACCCTTCCGGCGAGCAGTACTTC	CAISEYPSGEQYF
TRBV28	TRBD1	few	TRBJ1-1	TGTGCCAGCACCTCAGGACAGGGGGATGCTTTCTTT	CASTSGQGDAFF
TRBV29-1	NA	few	TRBJ2-5	TGCAGCGTTGAATACGGGGTTGAGACCCAGTACTTC	CSVEYGVETQYF
TRBV3-1	TRBD2	NA	TRBJ2-3	TGTGCCAGCAGCCAAGACGGGCGGGCGGGAGGTATAAAACCCTACACAGATACGCAGTATTTT	CASSQDGRAGGIKPYTDTQYF
TRBV6-5	NA	NA	TRBJ2-3	TGTGCCAGCAGTTACTCGTTATCCACAGATACGCAGTATTTT	CASSYSLSTDTQYF